This TCR beta chain originates from a study of response to subunit inactivated influenza vaccine. Whole-study findings and limits: Authors suggested that a seasonal influenza vaccination recruits few new T cells each time.

The CDR3 has 14 amino acids. V lost 7 bases to trimming and J lost 7 bases, with 17 bases between them. TCRdb recomputed calls from the RT-PCR reads with MiXCR, one row per CDR3 protein. Counted here are hundreds of thousands of distinct CDR3 sequences, less than 30% occurring once; the ten biggest clones make up approximately 1.9%. The table lists this clonotype with a few counts. Its antigen is not identified. The gene calls are TRBV12-3 or TRBV12-4 and TRBJ2-1; no reliable D call. The material was CD4+ T cells sorted from PBMCs, obtained 5 to 6 days after vaccination. This clonotype was obtained from a man aged 45-65 years who received an inactivated influenza vaccine. CDR3 bases: TGTGCCAGCACCCCCATCAGGAGTAGAAATGAGCAGTTCTTC. Amino acids: CASTPIRSRNEQFF.